What follows describes a single TCR beta chain. This entry belongs to a study of T cell responses to AZD1222 COVID-19 vaccine. Germline V lookup: CDR1 SGHRS, CDR2 YFSETQ. V lost 4 bases to trimming and J lost 5 bases, with 13 bases between them. This CDR3 is 14 amino acids long. The protocol was immunoSEQ multiplex PCR, while the TCRdb copy is restricted to in-frame clones and leaves out a portion. The table includes some 140,000 clones, roughly 93% detected once. This clonotype originated in an adult who received the AZD1222 COVID-19 vaccine. Sequences were derived from peripheral blood, sampled 28 days after the second AZD1222 dose. The chain links TRBV5-1 to TRBJ1-5; D is possibly TRBD1 (6 bases). The CDR3 protein is CASSPTGYYQPQHF. The CDR3 bases are TGCGCCAGCAGCCCTACAGGGTATTATCAGCCCCAGCATTTT.